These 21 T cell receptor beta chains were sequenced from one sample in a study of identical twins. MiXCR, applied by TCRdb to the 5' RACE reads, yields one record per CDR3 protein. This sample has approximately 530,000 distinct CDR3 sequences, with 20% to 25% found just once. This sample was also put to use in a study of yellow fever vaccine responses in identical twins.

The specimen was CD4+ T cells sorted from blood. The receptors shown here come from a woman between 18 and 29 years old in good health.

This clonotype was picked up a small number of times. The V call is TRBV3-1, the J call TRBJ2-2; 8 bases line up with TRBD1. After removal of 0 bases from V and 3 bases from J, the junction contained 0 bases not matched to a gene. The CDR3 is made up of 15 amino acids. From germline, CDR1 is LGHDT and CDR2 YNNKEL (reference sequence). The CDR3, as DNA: TGTGCCAGCAGCCAAGACAGGGGGCACACCGGGGAGCTGTTTTTT. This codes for CASSQDRGHTGELFF.

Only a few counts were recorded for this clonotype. CDR3 sequence (DNA): TGTGCCAGCAGTTCCCTAACTGGGGGGGACACTAGCAATCAGCCCCAGCATTTT. Translation: CASSSLTGGDTSNQPQHF. The chain employs TRBV28 and TRBJ1-5; TRBD1 might be the D (6 bases). The CDR3 contains 18 residues. Germline CDR1 and CDR2: MDHEN and SYDVKM. Trimming stripped 4 bases from V and 0 bases from J, with 19 bases between.

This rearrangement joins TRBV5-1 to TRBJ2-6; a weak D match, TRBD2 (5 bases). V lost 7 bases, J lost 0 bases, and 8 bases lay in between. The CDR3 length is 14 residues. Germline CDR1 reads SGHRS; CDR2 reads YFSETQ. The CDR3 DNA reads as TGCGCCAGCGGCGGGCCCTCTGGGGCCAACGTCCTGACTTTC. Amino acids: CASGGPSGANVLTF. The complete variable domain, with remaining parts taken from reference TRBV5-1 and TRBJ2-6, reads KAGVTQTPRYLIKTRGQQVTLSCSPISGHRSVSWYQQTPGQGLQFLFEYFSETQRNKGNFPGRFSGRQFSNSRSEMNVSTLELGDSALYLCASGGPSGANVLTFGAGSRLTVL.

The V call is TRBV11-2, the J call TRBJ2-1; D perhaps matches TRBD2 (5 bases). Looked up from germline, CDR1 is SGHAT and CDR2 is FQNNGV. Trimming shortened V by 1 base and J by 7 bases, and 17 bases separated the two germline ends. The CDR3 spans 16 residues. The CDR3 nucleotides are TGTGCCAGCAGCTTAGGTGTGGGAGTCGGATGGAATGAGCAGTTCTTC. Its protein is CASSLGVGVGWNEQFF.

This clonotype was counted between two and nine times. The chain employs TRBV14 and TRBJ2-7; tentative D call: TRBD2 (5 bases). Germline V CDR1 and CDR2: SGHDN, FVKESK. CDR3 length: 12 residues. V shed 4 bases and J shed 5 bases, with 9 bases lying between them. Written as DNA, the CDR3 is TGTGCCAGCAGCCCCGGAGGTAACGAGCAGTACTTC. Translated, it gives CASSPGGNEQYF.

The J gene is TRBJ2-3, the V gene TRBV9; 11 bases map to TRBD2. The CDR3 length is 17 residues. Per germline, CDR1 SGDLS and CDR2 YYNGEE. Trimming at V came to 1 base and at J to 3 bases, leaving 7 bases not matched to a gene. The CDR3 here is CASSVWASGGKTDTQYF. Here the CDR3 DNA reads TGTGCCAGCAGCGTATGGGCTAGCGGGGGGAAGACAGATACGCAGTATTTT.

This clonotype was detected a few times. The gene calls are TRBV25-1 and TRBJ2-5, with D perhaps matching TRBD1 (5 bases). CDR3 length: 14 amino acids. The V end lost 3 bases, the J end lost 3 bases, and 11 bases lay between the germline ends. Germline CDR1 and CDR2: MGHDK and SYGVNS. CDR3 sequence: CASSELSREETQYF. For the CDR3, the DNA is TGTGCCAGCAGTGAGTTGTCCAGGGAAGAGACCCAGTACTTC.

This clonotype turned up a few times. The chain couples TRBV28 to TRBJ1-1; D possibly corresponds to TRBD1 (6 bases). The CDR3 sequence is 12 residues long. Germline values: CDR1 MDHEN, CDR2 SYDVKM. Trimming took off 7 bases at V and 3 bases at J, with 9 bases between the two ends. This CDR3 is CASNREDTEAFF. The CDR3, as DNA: TGTGCCAGCAACAGGGAGGACACTGAAGCTTTCTTT.

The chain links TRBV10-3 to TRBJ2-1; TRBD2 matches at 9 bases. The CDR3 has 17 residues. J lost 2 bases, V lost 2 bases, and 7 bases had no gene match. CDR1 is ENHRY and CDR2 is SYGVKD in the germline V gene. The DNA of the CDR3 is TGTGCCATCAGTGAGAGAGGCGGGGGGGCCGCCTACAATGAGCAGTTCTTC. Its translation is CAISERGGGAAYNEQFF.

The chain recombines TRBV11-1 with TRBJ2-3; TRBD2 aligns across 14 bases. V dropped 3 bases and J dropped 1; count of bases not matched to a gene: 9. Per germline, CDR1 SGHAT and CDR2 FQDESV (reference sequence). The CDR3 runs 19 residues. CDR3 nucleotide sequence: TGTGCCAGCAGCTTGGCGACTAGCGGGAGGGCCATTCGCACAGATACGCAGTATTTT. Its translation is CASSLATSGRAIRTDTQYF.

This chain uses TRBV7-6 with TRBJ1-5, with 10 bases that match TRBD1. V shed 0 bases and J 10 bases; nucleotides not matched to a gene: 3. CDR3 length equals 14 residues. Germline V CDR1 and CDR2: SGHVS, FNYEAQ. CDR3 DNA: TGTGCCAGCAGCTTAGCGACAGGGGGCGGTCCCCAGCATTTT. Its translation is CASSLATGGGPQHF.

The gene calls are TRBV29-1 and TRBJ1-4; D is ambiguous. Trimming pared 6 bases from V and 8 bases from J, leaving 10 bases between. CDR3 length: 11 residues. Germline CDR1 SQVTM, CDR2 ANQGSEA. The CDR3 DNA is TGCAGCGTCCTAGACGGAGAAAAACTGTTTTTT. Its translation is CSVLDGEKLFF.

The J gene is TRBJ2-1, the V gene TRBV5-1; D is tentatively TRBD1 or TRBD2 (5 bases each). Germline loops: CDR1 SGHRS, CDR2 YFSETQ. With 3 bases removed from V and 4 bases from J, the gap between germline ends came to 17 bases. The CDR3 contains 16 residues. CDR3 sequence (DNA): TGCGCCAGCAGCTCATCTCCCGGGGACGTTTACAATGAGCAGTTCTTC. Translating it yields CASSSSPGDVYNEQFF.

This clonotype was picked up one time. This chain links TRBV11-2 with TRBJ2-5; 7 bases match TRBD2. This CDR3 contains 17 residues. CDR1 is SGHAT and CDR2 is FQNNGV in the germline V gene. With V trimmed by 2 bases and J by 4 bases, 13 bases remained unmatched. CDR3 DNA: TGTGCCAGCAGCTTACGGGGCCTAACGGGAGGATCAGAGACCCAGTACTTC. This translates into CASSLRGLTGGSETQYF.

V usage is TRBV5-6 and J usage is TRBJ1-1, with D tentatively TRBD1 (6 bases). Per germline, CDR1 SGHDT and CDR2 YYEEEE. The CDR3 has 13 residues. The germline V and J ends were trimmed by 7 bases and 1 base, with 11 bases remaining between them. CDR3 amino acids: CASLRQANTEAFF. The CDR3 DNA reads TGTGCCAGCCTTCGACAGGCGAACACTGAAGCTTTCTTT. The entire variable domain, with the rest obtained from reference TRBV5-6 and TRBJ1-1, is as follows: DAGVTQSPTHLIKTRGQQVTLRCSPKSGHDTVSWYQQALGQGPQFIFQYYEEEERQRGNFPDRFSGHQFPNYSSELNVNALLLGDSALYLCASLRQANTEAFFGQGTRLTVV.

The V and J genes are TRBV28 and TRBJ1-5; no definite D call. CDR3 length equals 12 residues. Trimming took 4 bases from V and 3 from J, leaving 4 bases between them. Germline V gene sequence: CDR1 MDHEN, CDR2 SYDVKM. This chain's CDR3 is CASSSPNQPQHF. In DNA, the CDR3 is TGTGCCAGCAGTTCCCCCAATCAGCCCCAGCATTTT.

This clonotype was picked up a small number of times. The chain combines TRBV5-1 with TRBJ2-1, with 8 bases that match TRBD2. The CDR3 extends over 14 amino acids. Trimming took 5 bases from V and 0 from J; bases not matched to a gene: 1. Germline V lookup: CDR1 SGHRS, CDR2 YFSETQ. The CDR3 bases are TGCGCCAGCAGGGGGACTAGCTCCTACAATGAGCAGTTCTTC. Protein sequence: CASRGTSSYNEQFF.

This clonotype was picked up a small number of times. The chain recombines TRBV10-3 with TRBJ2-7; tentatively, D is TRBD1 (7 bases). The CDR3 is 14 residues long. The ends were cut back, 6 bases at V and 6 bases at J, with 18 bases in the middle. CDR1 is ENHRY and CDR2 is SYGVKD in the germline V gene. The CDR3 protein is CAIRPTGTGREQYF. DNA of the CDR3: TGTGCCATCAGGCCGACAGGGACTGGGCGCGAGCAGTACTTC.

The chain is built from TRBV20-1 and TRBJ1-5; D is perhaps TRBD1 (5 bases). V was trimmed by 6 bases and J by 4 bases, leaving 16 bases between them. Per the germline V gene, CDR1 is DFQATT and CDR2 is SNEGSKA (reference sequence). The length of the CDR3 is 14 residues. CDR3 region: CSAKDTWGNQPQHF. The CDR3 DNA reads TGCAGTGCCAAGGACACCTGGGGAAATCAGCCCCAGCATTTT.

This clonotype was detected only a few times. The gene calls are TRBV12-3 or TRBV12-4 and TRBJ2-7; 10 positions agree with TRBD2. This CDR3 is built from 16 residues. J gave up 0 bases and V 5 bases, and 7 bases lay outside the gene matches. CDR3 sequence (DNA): TGTGCCAGCAGTGCCGGACTAGCGGAGAGCTCCTACGAGCAGTACTTC. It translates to CASSAGLAESSYEQYF.

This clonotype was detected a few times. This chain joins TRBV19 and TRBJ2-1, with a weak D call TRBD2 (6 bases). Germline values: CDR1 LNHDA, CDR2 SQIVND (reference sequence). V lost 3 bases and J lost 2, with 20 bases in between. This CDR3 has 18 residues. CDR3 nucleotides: TGTGCCAGTAGTATGGGGACTTGGAGGTCGATAGCCTACAATGAGCAGTTCTTC. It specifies CASSMGTWRSIAYNEQFF.